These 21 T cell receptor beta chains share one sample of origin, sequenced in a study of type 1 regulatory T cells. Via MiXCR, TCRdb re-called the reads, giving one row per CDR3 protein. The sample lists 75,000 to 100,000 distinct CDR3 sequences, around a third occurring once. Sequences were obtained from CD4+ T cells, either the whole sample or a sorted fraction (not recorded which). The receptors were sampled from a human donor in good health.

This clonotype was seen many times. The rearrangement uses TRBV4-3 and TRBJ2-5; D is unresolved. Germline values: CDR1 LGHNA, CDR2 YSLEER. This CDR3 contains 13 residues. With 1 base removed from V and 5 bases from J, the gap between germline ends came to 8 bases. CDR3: CASSQVRGETQYF. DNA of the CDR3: TGCGCCAGCAGCCAAGTTCGTGGGGAGACCCAGTACTTC.

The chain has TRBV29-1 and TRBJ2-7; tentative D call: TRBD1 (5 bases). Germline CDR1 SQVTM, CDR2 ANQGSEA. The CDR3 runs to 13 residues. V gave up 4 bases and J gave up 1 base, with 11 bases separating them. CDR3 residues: CSVGLQGSYEQYF. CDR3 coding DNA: TGCAGCGTTGGCCTTCAGGGATCCTACGAGCAGTACTTC.

CDR3 protein: CASSSETTGYYEQYF. The CDR3 region has the DNA TGTGCCAGCAGTTCCGAAACGACAGGGTACTACGAGCAGTACTTC. The chain carries TRBV12-3 or TRBV12-4 and TRBJ2-7; 7 bases are a match to TRBD1. Trimming removed 4 bases from V and 3 bases from J; junction bases left unmatched: 9. CDR3 length: 15 amino acids.

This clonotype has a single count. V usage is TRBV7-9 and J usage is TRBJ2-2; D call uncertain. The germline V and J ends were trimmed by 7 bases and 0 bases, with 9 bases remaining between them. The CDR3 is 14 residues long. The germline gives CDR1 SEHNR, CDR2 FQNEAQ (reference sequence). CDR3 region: CASNLHANTGELFF. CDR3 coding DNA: TGTGCCAGCAACCTACACGCGAACACCGGGGAGCTGTTTTTT.

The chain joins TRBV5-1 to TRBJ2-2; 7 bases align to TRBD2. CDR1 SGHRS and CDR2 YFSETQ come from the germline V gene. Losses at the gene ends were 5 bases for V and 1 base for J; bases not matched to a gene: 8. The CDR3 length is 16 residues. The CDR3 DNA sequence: TGCGCCAGCAGTATCTCTAGCGGAGTGAACACCGGGGAGCTGTTTTTT. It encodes CASSISSGVNTGELFF.

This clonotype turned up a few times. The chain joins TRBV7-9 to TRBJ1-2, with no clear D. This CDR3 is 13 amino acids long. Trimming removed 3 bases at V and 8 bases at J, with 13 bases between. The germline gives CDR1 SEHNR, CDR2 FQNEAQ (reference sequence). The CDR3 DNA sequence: TGTGCCAGCAGCTTGGCGGACTCCCGAGGCTACACCTTC. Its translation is CASSLADSRGYTF.

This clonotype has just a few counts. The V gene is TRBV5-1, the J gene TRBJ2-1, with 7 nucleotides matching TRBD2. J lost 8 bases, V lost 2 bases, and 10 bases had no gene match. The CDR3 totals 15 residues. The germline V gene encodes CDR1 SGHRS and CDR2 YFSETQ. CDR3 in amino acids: CASSFGVGGPYEQFF. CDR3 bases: TGCGCCAGCAGCTTCGGTGTGGGAGGGCCCTATGAGCAGTTCTTC.

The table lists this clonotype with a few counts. CDR3: CASSPDRSVYEQYF. The CDR3 DNA reads TGTGCCAGCTCACCGGACAGGTCGGTCTACGAGCAGTACTTC. The chain carries TRBV18 and TRBJ2-7, with 7 bases matching TRBD1. The CDR3 length is 14 residues. The V gene's germline CDR1 is KGHSH and CDR2 LQKENI. The junction had 5 bases not matched to a gene; V was cut back by 3 bases and J by 3 bases.

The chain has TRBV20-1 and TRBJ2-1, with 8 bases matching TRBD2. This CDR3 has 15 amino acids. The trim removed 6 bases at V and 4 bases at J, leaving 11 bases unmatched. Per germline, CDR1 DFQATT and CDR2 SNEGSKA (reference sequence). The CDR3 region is CSAENSGKGYNEQFF. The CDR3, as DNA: TGCAGTGCAGAAAATAGCGGGAAGGGGTACAATGAGCAGTTCTTC.

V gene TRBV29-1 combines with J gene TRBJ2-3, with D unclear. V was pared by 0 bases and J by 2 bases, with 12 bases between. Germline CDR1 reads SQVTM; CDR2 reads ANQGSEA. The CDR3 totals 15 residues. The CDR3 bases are TGCAGCGTTGAAGACTGGGGATTTAACACAGATACGCAGTATTTT. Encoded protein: CSVEDWGFNTDTQYF.

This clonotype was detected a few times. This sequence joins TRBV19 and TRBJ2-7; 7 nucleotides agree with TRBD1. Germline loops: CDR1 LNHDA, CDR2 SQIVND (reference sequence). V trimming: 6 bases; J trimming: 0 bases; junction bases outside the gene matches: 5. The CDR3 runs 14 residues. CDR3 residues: CASSRTGDSYEQYF. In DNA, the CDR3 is TGTGCCAGTAGCCGAACAGGGGACTCCTACGAGCAGTACTTC.

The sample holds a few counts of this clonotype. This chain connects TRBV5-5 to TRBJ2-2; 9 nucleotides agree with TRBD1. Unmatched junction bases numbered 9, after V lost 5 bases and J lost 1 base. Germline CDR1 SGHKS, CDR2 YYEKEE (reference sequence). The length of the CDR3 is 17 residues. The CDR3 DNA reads TGTGCCAGCAGGCCTACCCCGGGACAGGGGAACACCGGGGAGCTGTTTTTT. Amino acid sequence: CASRPTPGQGNTGELFF. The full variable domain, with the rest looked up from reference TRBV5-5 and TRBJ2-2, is DAGVTQSPTHLIKTRGQQVTLRCSPISGHKSVSWYQQVLGQGPQFIFQYYEKEERGRGNFPDRFSARQFPNYSSELNVNALLLGDSALYLCASRPTPGQGNTGELFFGEGSRLTVL.

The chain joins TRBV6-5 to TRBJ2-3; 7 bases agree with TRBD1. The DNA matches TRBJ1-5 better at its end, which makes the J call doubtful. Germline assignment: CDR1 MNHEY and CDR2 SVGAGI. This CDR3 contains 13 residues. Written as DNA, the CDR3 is TGTGCCAGCAGAAAAACCGGGACAGATACGCAGCATTTT. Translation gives CASRKTGTDTQHF.

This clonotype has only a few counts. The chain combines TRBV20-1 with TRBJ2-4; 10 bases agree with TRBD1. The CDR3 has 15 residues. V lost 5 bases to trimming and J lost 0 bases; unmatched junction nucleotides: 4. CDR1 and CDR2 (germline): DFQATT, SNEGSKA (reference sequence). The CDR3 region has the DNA TGCAGTGCTGGACAGGGGGAGAGAGCCAAAAACATTCAGTACTTC. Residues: CSAGQGERAKNIQYF.

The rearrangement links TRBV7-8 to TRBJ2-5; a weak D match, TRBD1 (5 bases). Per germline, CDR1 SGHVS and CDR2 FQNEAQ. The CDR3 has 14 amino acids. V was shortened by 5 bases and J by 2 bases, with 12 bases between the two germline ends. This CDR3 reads CASSPGRLQETQYF. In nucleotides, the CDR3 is TGTGCCAGCAGCCCAGGGCGTCTACAAGAGACCCAGTACTTC. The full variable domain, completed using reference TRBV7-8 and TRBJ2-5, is GAGVSQSPRYKVAKRGQDVALRCDPISGHVSLFWYQQALGQGPEFLTYFQNEAQLDKSGLPSDRFFAERPEGSVSTLKIQRTQQEDSAVYLCASSPGRLQETQYFGPGTRLLVL.

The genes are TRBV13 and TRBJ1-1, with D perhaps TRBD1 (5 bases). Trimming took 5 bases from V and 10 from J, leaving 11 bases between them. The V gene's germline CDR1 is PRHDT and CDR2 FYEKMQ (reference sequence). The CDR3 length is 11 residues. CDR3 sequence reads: CASSLEGRAFF. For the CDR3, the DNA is TGTGCCAGCAGCCTAGAGGGACGAGCTTTCTTT.

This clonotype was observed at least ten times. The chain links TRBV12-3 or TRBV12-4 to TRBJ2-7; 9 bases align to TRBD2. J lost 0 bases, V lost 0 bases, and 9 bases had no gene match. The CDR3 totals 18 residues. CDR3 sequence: CASSLADRLAVSSYEQYF. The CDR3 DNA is TGTGCCAGCAGTTTAGCAGACAGACTAGCGGTAAGCTCCTACGAGCAGTACTTC.

This CDR3 is CSAGSGSSSYNEQFF. As DNA, the CDR3 is TGCAGTGCTGGAAGCGGGTCGAGCTCCTACAATGAGCAGTTCTTC. V and J are TRBV20-1 and TRBJ2-1; D perhaps matches TRBD2 (6 bases). Germline loops: CDR1 DFQATT, CDR2 SNEGSKA (reference sequence). Trimming took 5 bases from V and 0 from J, leaving 14 bases between them. The CDR3 is made up of 15 amino acids.

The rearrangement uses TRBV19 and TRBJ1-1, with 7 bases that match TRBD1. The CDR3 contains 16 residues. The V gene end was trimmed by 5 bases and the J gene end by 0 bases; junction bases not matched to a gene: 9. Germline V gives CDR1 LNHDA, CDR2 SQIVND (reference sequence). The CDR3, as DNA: TGTGCCAGTAGTGACCAACAGGGGACGGTGAACACTGAAGCTTTCTTT. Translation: CASSDQQGTVNTEAFF.

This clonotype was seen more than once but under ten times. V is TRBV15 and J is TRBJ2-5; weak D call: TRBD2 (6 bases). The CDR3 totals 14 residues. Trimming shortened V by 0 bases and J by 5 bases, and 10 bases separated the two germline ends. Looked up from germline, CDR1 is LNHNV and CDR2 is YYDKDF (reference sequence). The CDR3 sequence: CATSRDRLAETQYF. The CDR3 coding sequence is TGTGCCACCAGCAGAGACCGCCTAGCGGAGACCCAGTACTTC.

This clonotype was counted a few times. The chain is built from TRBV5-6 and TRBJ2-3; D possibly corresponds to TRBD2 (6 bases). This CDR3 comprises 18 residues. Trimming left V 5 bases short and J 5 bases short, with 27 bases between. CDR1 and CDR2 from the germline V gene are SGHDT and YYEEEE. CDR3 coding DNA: TGTGCCAGCAGGGTTTTCATCGAGCCGGGAGAAAAGGGAGATACGCAGTATTTT. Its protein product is CASRVFIEPGEKGDTQYF.